Listed below are T cell receptor beta chains from one sample, sequenced in a study of control samples from healthy donors and cancer patients. Libraries were prepared by immunoSEQ multiplex PCR; TCRdb keeps only in-frame clonotypes and omits some of them. The sample consists of about 94,000 clones, 90% of them appearing once. Sequencing was done on a sample of blood. The receptors come from a woman between 18 and 30 years old in good health. CDR3s include the opening cysteine and the closing phenylalanine or tryptophan. A D gene is named only where the DNA matches it firmly. Clone sizes are given selectively: once, few, many, or a class where the clone is expanded.

- TRBJ2-1 - TRBV15 14 CATSGGAFTDEQFF TGTGCCACCAGCGGGGGGGCCTTTACCGATGAGCAGTTCTTC
- TRBJ1-1 once TRBV6-5 13 CASTFGGNTEAFF TGTGCCAGCACGTTTGGAGGGAACACTGAAGCTTTCTTT
- TRBJ2-2 few TRBV5-5 17 CASSFFTGGANTGELFF TGTGCCAGCAGCTTTTTCACGGGGGGCGCGAACACCGGGGAGCTGTTTTTT
TRBD1 TRBJ1-2 - TRBV11-2 17 CASSFQPLRQGTYGYTF TGTGCCAGCAGCTTCCAACCTCTACGACAGGGGACCTATGGCTACACCTTC
TRBD1 TRBJ1-1 once TRBV5-1 17 CASSLSPGQGLNTEAFF TGCGCCAGCAGCCTGTCCCCGGGACAGGGCTTGAACACTGAAGCTTTCTTT
TRBD1 TRBJ1-1 few TRBV9 15 CASSAMTGEVAEAFF TGTGCCAGCAGCGCGATGACAGGGGAAGTCGCTGAAGCTTTCTTT
- TRBJ1-6 - TRBV27 13 CASTRSSNSPLHF TGTGCCAGCACGCGCAGTAGTAATTCACCCCTCCACTTT
- TRBJ2-6 - TRBV6-1 15 CASSEDPSGANVLTF TGTGCCAGCAGTGAAGACCCCTCTGGGGCCAACGTCCTGACTTTC
- TRBJ2-3 once TRBV18 14 CASSLRLVADTQYF TGTGCCAGCTCCCTAAGACTAGTCGCAGATACGCAGTATTTT
- TRBJ1-1 - TRBV3-1/TRBV3-2 15 CASSRFGPAFTEAFF TGTGCCAGCAGCCGATTCGGGCCGGCCTTTACTGAAGCTTTCTTT
TRBD2 TRBJ2-5 - TRBV3-1/TRBV3-2 16 CASSGTSGGGQETQYF TGTGCCAGCAGCGGGACTAGCGGGGGGGGCCAAGAGACCCAGTACTTC
- TRBJ2-3 - TRBV5-1 12 CASSLVSDTQYF TGCGCCAGCAGCTTAGTCTCAGATACGCAGTATTTT
TRBD2 TRBJ2-1 - TRBV2 15 CASSALAGGPSEQFF TGTGCCAGCAGTGCCCTAGCGGGGGGGCCTAGTGAGCAGTTCTTC
- TRBJ2-7 once TRBV19 12 CARQDESYEQYF TGTGCCAGACAAGATGAGAGCTACGAGCAGTACTTC
- TRBJ1-1 once TRBV18 15 CASSPLGGLNTEAFF TGTGCCAGCTCACCACTCGGAGGTTTAAACACTGAAGCTTTCTTT
- TRBJ2-3 - TRBV11-3 13 CASSGSSGLAQYF TGTGCCAGCAGCGGCTCTTCAGGGTTGGCGCAGTATTTT
TRBD1 TRBJ2-5 once TRBV10-2 13 CASSETGVETQYF TGCGCCAGCAGCGAGACAGGGGTAGAGACCCAGTACTTC
- TRBJ1-1 - TRBV5-4 14 CASSLLDKNTEAFF TGTGCCAGCAGCTTATTGGACAAGAACACTGAAGCTTTCTTT
TRBD1 TRBJ1-1 once TRBV4-2 15 CASSQVNRGNTEAFF TGTGCCAGCAGCCAAGTCAACAGGGGGAACACTGAAGCTTTCTTT
TRBD1 TRBJ1-6 - TRBV7-8 16 CASSLAPGQGASPLHF TGTGCCAGCAGCTTAGCCCCGGGACAGGGGGCTTCACCCCTCCACTTT
TRBD1 TRBJ2-6 - TRBV5-6 13 CASSLDRTGVLTF TGTGCCAGCAGCTTGGACAGGACAGGTGTCCTGACTTTC
TRBD1 TRBJ1-1 - TRBV6-5 15 CASREDRGLGTEAFF TGTGCCAGCAGAGAGGACAGGGGATTGGGCACTGAAGCTTTCTTT
TRBD1 TRBJ1-4 few TRBV7-8 15 CASSSGQETNEKLFF TGTGCCAGCAGCTCAGGACAGGAGACTAATGAAAAACTGTTTTTT
- TRBJ1-2 - TRBV10-3 13 CAILPSTNYGYTF TGTGCCATCTTACCCAGCACTAACTATGGCTACACCTTC
- TRBJ1-3 - TRBV3-1/TRBV3-2 16 CASSQGGPDFGNTIYF TGTGCCAGCAGCCAAGGTGGGCCGGATTTTGGAAACACCATATATTTT
- TRBJ1-3 - TRBV7-9 13 CASSGLFGNTIYF TGTGCCAGCTCAGGGCTTTTTGGAAACACCATATATTTT
- TRBJ2-5 - TRBV18 13 CASSQGTQETQYF TGTGCCAGCTCACAGGGGACCCAAGAGACCCAGTACTTC
TRBD2 TRBJ2-7 - TRBV9 16 CASSTPGGGGIYEQYF TGTGCCAGCAGCACCCCGGGGGGGGGCGGAATTTACGAGCAGTACTTC
TRBD1 TRBJ2-5 - TRBV6-6 15 CASSPRQGWGETQYF TGTGCCAGCAGTCCGAGACAGGGTTGGGGAGAGACCCAGTACTTC
- TRBJ2-1 - TRBV24-1 12 CATSDIDGEQFF TGTGCCACCAGTGATATTGACGGTGAGCAGTTCTTC
TRBD1 TRBJ2-7 - TRBV19 16 CASSIRGTATSYEQYF TGTGCCAGTAGTATAAGGGGGACAGCGACGTCCTACGAGCAGTACTTC
- TRBJ1-5 - TRBV5-8 18 CASSLDTAEVGSNQPQHF TGTGCCAGCAGCTTGGACACAGCCGAGGTCGGGAGCAATCAGCCCCAGCATTTT
- TRBJ2-1 - TRBV20-1 11 CSAWRGHEQFF TGCAGTGCTTGGAGGGGGCATGAGCAGTTCTTC
TRBD1 TRBJ1-4 - TRBV9 17 CASSGRDRGLSNEKLFF TGTGCCAGCAGCGGCCGGGACAGGGGGCTTTCTAATGAAAAACTGTTTTTT
- TRBJ1-1 - TRBV5-1 14 CASSADGLNTEAFF TGCGCCAGCAGCGCGGACGGGTTGAACACTGAAGCTTTCTTT
- TRBJ1-1 - TRBV6-6 15 CASSYSPGRETEAFF TGTGCCAGCAGTTACTCGCCGGGACGGGAAACTGAAGCTTTCTTT
TRBD1 TRBJ1-1 - TRBV5-1 14 CASSLTPTGGEAFF TGCGCCAGCAGCCTAACTCCGACAGGGGGCGAGGCTTTCTTT
- TRBJ2-1 medium-sized TRBV7-9 12 CASGWMYNEQFF TGTGCCAGCGGTTGGATGTACAATGAGCAGTTCTTC
- TRBJ2-1 once TRBV6-5 15 CASSYMFGAENEQFF TGTGCCAGCAGTTACATGTTTGGGGCGGAAAATGAGCAGTTCTTC
- TRBJ2-7 - TRBV5-1 15 CASSPEGQISYEQYF TGCGCCAGCAGCCCGGAGGGACAGATATCCTACGAGCAGTACTTC
- TRBJ2-3 - TRBV29-1 14 CSVRRGSSTDTQYF TGCAGCGTTCGCAGGGGTTCTAGCACAGATACGCAGTATTTT
- TRBJ1-1 - TRBV7-9 13 CASTVTANTEAFF TGTGCCAGCACCGTAACGGCGAACACTGAAGCTTTCTTT
- TRBJ1-2 - TRBV29-1 11 CSVVHTPGYTF TGCAGCGTTGTCCATACTCCTGGCTACACCTTC
TRBD2 TRBJ2-6 once TRBV2 20 CARRDPGLAVPISGANVLTF TGTGCCAGGAGGGACCCGGGACTAGCGGTACCCATCTCTGGGGCCAACGTCCTGACTTTC
- TRBJ2-3 - TRBV24-1 14 CATTGASKADTQYF TGTGCCACCACGGGGGCCTCAAAAGCAGATACGCAGTATTTT
TRBD1 TRBJ1-1 - TRBV2 14 CASRSDRENTEAFF TGTGCCAGCAGGTCGGACAGGGAGAACACTGAAGCTTTCTTT
TRBD1 TRBJ2-1 - TRBV15 17 CATSNLTTGRTGDEQFF TGTGCCACCAGCAACCTAACGACAGGGCGGACTGGCGATGAGCAGTTCTTC
TRBD1 TRBJ1-2 - TRBV9 14 CASSTRQGMRGYTF TGTGCCAGCAGCACCCGACAGGGAATGAGGGGCTACACCTTC
- TRBJ1-1 - TRBV4-1 17 CASSPPQDSRGYTEAFF TGCGCCAGCAGCCCACCACAGGACTCCCGTGGGTACACTGAAGCTTTCTTT
- TRBJ2-1 - TRBV5-5 15 CASSLERSSYNEQFF TGTGCCAGCAGCTTGGAACGGAGCTCCTACAATGAGCAGTTCTTC
- TRBJ1-1 - TRBV6-4 14 CATRISGINTEAFF TGTGCCACCAGGATATCGGGGATTAACACTGAAGCTTTCTTT